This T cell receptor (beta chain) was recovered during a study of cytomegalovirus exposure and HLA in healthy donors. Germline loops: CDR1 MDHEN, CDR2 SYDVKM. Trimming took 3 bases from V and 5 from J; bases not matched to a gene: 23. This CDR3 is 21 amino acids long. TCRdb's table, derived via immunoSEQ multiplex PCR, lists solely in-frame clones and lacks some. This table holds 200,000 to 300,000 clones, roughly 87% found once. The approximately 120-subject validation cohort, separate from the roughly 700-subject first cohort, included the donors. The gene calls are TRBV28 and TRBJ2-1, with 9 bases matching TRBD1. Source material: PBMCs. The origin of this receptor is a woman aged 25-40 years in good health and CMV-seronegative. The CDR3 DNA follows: TGTGCCAGCAGTTTCCCCGGGACAGGGCTGGGCGGACTAAAGCAAAACAATGAGCAGTTCTTC. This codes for CASSFPGTGLGGLKQNNEQFF.